The 24 T cell receptor beta chains below were found in one sample sequenced in a study of blood T cell repertoires in COVID-19. Measured with immunoSEQ multiplex PCR; TCRdb has only the in-frame clones, and not every one. The sample has tens of thousands of clones, roughly 89% seen once; the top ten hold 3% to 4%. Material for sequencing was peripheral blood. The receptor source for this set is a middle-aged man with COVID-19, enrolled during active disease.

The chain employs TRBV11-2 and TRBJ2-1; TRBD2 matches at 8 bases. V lost 0 bases, J lost 6 bases, and 7 bases stayed unmatched. Germline V CDR1 and CDR2: SGHAT, FQNNGV. The CDR3 has 16 amino acids. As DNA, the CDR3 is TGTGCCAGCAGCTTAGATGTGAGGGGACTAGGCAATGAGCAGTTCTTC. It translates to CASSLDVRGLGNEQFF.

The chain links TRBV28 to TRBJ1-4; tentative D call: TRBD1 (5 bases). This CDR3 contains 15 residues. Germline V gives CDR1 MDHEN, CDR2 SYDVKM. V dropped 0 bases and J dropped 5 bases, with 10 bases sitting between them. Here the CDR3 reads CASSLWSGGNEKLFF. CDR3 DNA: TGTGCCAGCAGTTTATGGAGTGGGGGGAATGAAAAACTGTTTTTT. The full variable domain, in which reference TRBV28 and TRBJ1-4 provide the parts outside the CDR3, is DVKVTQSSRYLVKRTGEKVFLECVQDMDHENMFWYRQDPGLGLRLIYFSYDVKMKEKGDIPEGYSVSREKKERFSLILESASTNQTSMYLCASSLWSGGNEKLFFGSGTQLSVL.

The chain joins TRBV12-3 or TRBV12-4 to TRBJ1-5; weak D call: TRBD1 (5 bases). This CDR3 region has 13 residues. Trimming removed 5 bases from V and 4 bases from J, with 9 bases in between. The CDR3 sequence is CASSNRKNQPQHF. DNA for the CDR3: TGTGCCAGCAGTAACAGGAAGAATCAGCCCCAGCATTTT.

The chain employs TRBV3-1 (or the pseudogene TRBV3-2) and TRBJ1-6, with a weak D call TRBD1 (6 bases). This CDR3 is 13 amino acids long. Germline V lookup: CDR1 LGHDT, CDR2 YNNKEL (reference sequence). Trimming took 3 bases from V and 8 from J, leaving 8 bases between them. CDR3 sequence (DNA): TGTGCCAGCAGCCACAGGGGAGATTCACCCCTCCACTTT. As protein: CASSHRGDSPLHF.

The CDR3 here is CATSGTSGDQETQYF. CDR3 bases: TGTGCCACCTCCGGGACTAGCGGGGACCAAGAGACCCAGTACTTC. The rearrangement links TRBV24-1 to TRBJ2-5; TRBD2 matches at 13 bases. V shed 9 bases and J 0 bases; nucleotides not matched to a gene: 3. This CDR3 has 15 amino acids. Germline CDR1 reads KGHDR; CDR2 reads SFDVKD.

The rearrangement links TRBV6-1 to TRBJ2-1, with TRBD1 matching over 9 bases. With 4 bases clipped from V and 3 bases from J, the junction kept 7 bases outside the gene matches. CDR3 length: 16 residues. Germline CDR1 and CDR2: MNHNS and SASEGT. CDR3 in DNA: TGTGCCAGCAGTGTCCAACAGGGGGCTGTCTACAATGAGCAGTTCTTC. Its protein is CASSVQQGAVYNEQFF.

CDR3 in DNA: TGTGCCAGCAGTCTTGGGGGACTAGCGGGATCCGAGCAGTACTTC. Translation: CASSLGGLAGSEQYF. The V call is TRBV2, the J call TRBJ2-7; 13 bases fit TRBD2. Unmatched junction bases numbered 7, after V lost 5 bases and J lost 6 bases. Germline assignment: CDR1 SNHLY and CDR2 FYNNEI. The CDR3 is 15 amino acids.

The genes are TRBV7-3 and TRBJ2-7; D is perhaps TRBD1 (6 bases). The V gene's germline CDR1 is SGHTA and CDR2 FQGTGA. Trimming removed 0 bases at V and 6 bases at J, with 9 bases between. This CDR3 is 13 amino acids long. The CDR3 protein is CASSLTLRGEQYF. CDR3 DNA sequence: TGTGCCAGCAGCTTAACCCTCAGGGGCGAGCAGTACTTC.

The chain employs TRBV25-1 and TRBJ1-6; 7 nucleotides line up with TRBD1. This CDR3 comprises 15 residues. J lost 4 bases, V lost 3 bases, and 3 bases had no gene match. Germline V gene sequence: CDR1 MGHDK, CDR2 SYGVNS. The DNA for the CDR3 is TGTGCCAGCAGTGAGGGACAGTTATATAATTCACCCCTCCACTTT. Its translation: CASSEGQLYNSPLHF.

The chain has TRBV3-1 (or the pseudogene TRBV3-2) and TRBJ2-5; possible D gene TRBD2, 5 bases. The CDR3 runs to 15 residues. In germline, CDR1 is LGHDT, CDR2 YNNKEL (reference sequence). Trimming took 0 bases from V and 5 from J, leaving 13 bases between them. The CDR3, as DNA: TGTGCCAGCAGCCAAGATCCGTCTAGAGGGGAGACCCAGTACTTC. Translation: CASSQDPSRGETQYF.

The table lists this clone with a count of one. V gene TRBV30 combines with J gene TRBJ2-7, with TRBD1 matching 10 bases. CDR1 is GTSNPN, CDR2 SVGIG, per germline (reference sequence). Germline trimming cut 3 bases from V and 4 bases from J; bases unmatched to any gene: 9. This CDR3 spans 15 amino acids. CDR3 DNA sequence: TGTGCCTGGAGAGGCCGGGGACAGGGGACTTACGAGCAGTACTTC. Amino acids: CAWRGRGQGTYEQYF. Supplemented by reference TRBV30 and TRBJ2-7, the full variable domain reads SQTIHQWPATLVQPVGSPLSLECTVEGTSNPNLYWYRQAAGRGLQLLFYSVGIGQISSEVPQNLSASRPQDRQFILSSKKLLLSDSGFYLCAWRGRGQGTYEQYFGPGTRLTVT.

CDR3 protein: CASSPSGGGLFYGYTF. The CDR3 coding sequence is TGTGCCAGCAGCCCAAGCGGCGGGGGGCTTTTCTATGGCTACACCTTC. The chain recombines TRBV3-1 (or the pseudogene TRBV3-2) with TRBJ1-2; D is perhaps TRBD1 (6 bases). Deletions cut 4 bases from V and 4 bases from J, with 19 bases between. Germline V lookup: CDR1 LGHDT, CDR2 YNNKEL (reference sequence). The CDR3 runs to 16 residues.

This chain connects TRBV6-5 to TRBJ2-7; weak D call: TRBD1 (6 bases). There are 15 residues in the CDR3. CDR1 MNHEY and CDR2 SVGAGI come from the germline V gene. The V end lost 0 bases, the J end lost 5 bases, and 14 bases lay between the germline ends. The CDR3, as DNA: TGTGCCAGCAGTTACTCGGGCAGGGGCAAGAACGAGCAGTACTTC. Translated: CASSYSGRGKNEQYF.

V and J are TRBV5-1 and TRBJ1-5; TRBD1 might be the D (5 bases). Germline assignment: CDR1 SGHRS and CDR2 YFSETQ. Trimming removed 3 bases at V and 2 bases at J, with 9 bases between. The CDR3 length is 14 residues. CDR3 sequence reads: CASSSGVGNQPQHF. For the CDR3, the DNA is TGCGCCAGCAGCTCGGGGGTTGGCAATCAGCCCCAGCATTTT. Drawing the rest from reference TRBV5-1 and TRBJ1-5, the complete variable domain is KAGVTQTPRYLIKTRGQQVTLSCSPISGHRSVSWYQQTPGQGLQFLFEYFSETQRNKGNFPGRFSGRQFSNSRSEMNVSTLELGDSALYLCASSSGVGNQPQHFGDGTRLSIL.

This rearrangement joins TRBV9 to TRBJ2-5, with 8 bases lining up with TRBD2. Trimming took 1 base from V and 1 from J; bases not matched to a gene: 9. The length of the CDR3 is 17 residues. Germline loops: CDR1 SGDLS, CDR2 YYNGEE. The CDR3 DNA follows: TGTGCCAGCAGCGTATCAGGGGTAGCGGGACTCCAAGAGACCCAGTACTTC. This encodes CASSVSGVAGLQETQYF. The full variable domain, its missing parts supplied by reference TRBV9 and TRBJ2-5, is DSGVTQTPKHLITATGQRVTLRCSPRSGDLSVYWYQQSLDQGLQFLIQYYNGEERAKGNILERFSAQQFPDLHSELNLSSLELGDSALYFCASSVSGVAGLQETQYFGPGTRLLVL.

This clone is a singleton in its sample. The chain links TRBV20-1 to TRBJ2-1; D is possibly TRBD2 (6 bases). Trimming took 5 bases from V and 10 from J, leaving 12 bases between them. This CDR3 comprises 11 residues. Germline V lookup: CDR1 DFQATT, CDR2 SNEGSKA (reference sequence). The CDR3 region has the DNA TGCAGTGCTGTAGCGGTGGGGGAGCAGTTCTTC. Translated, it gives CSAVAVGEQFF.

This chain joins TRBV7-9 and TRBJ1-2; D unclear. Trimming left V 1 base short and J 7 bases short, with 7 bases between. Germline lookup yields CDR1 SEHNR and CDR2 FQNEAQ (reference sequence). The CDR3 covers 12 residues. CDR3 region: CASSLDAGGYTF. CDR3 nucleotide sequence: TGTGCCAGCAGCTTAGACGCGGGTGGCTACACCTTC.

This rearrangement joins TRBV10-3 to TRBJ1-1, with D possibly TRBD1 on 6 matching bases. V was shortened by 3 bases and J by 4 bases, with 12 bases between the two germline ends. CDR1 and CDR2 from the germline V gene are ENHRY and SYGVKD. This CDR3 spans 14 amino acids. The CDR3 here is CAISDKGGITEAFF. DNA of the CDR3: TGTGCCATCAGTGACAAGGGGGGGATCACTGAAGCTTTCTTT.

The CDR3 coding sequence is TGTGCCAGTAATTTAGGGGGACAGGGTGGAAACACCATATATTTT. The encoded protein is CASNLGGQGGNTIYF. The gene calls are TRBV28 and TRBJ1-3; the match to TRBD1 covers 9 bases. Germline lookup yields CDR1 MDHEN and CDR2 SYDVKM. This CDR3 spans 15 amino acids. V lost 9 bases, J lost 3 bases, and 9 bases stayed unmatched.

This clone was seen only a few times. The chain joins TRBV30 to TRBJ2-7; possible D gene TRBD2, 6 bases. The germline V gene has CDR1 GTSNPN and CDR2 SVGIG (reference sequence). The CDR3 totals 11 residues. V lost 8 bases and J 5 bases, leaving 13 bases between the germline ends. DNA of the CDR3: TGTGCCGCGGGAAGCAGGGACGAGCAGTACTTC. Translation: CAAGSRDEQYF.

The chain is built from TRBV27 and TRBJ2-1, with D possibly matching TRBD1 (5 bases). V was shortened by 6 bases and J by 7 bases, with 22 bases between the two germline ends. From germline, CDR1 is MNHEY and CDR2 SMNVEV (reference sequence). This CDR3 comprises 16 residues. In DNA form, the CDR3 reads TGTGCCAGCAGCTTTCCCGTGGCAGGGAATATAAATGAGCAGTTCTTC. Residues: CASSFPVAGNINEQFF.

In its sample, this clone was seen a few times. The chain employs TRBV4-2 and TRBJ2-3, with 8 bases that match TRBD2. Germline V gene lookup returns CDR1 LGHNA and CDR2 YNFKEQ. The CDR3 is made up of 16 amino acids. V dropped 4 bases and J dropped 5; count of bases not matched to a gene: 11. In DNA, the CDR3 is TGTGCCAGCAGCCCCGGACTAGCTCAAGCGGTAGATACGCAGTATTTT. Its protein is CASSPGLAQAVDTQYF.

The gene calls are TRBV28 and TRBJ2-2; the D gene is possibly TRBD1 (6 bases). V lost 7 bases to trimming and J lost 6 bases, with 18 bases between them. Germline CDR1 MDHEN, CDR2 SYDVKM. The CDR3 runs to 15 residues. CDR3 sequence reads: CASKSRQGPAGELFF. CDR3 sequence (DNA): TGTGCCAGCAAGTCGAGGCAGGGGCCAGCCGGGGAGCTGTTTTTT.

This sequence joins TRBV2 and TRBJ1-4; 8 bases fit TRBD1. After removal of 1 base from V and 5 bases from J, the junction contained 3 bases not matched to a gene. The CDR3 is made up of 15 amino acids. The V gene's germline CDR1 is SNHLY and CDR2 FYNNEI. As DNA, the CDR3 is TGTGCCAGCAGTGAAGGGACAGGGTGGAATGAAAAACTGTTTTTT. Translation: CASSEGTGWNEKLFF.